The 13 T cell receptor beta chains below all came from one sample that was sequenced in a study of human T cells and chemical hapten exposure. TCRdb passed the RACE reads through MiXCR, listing each CDR3 protein once. Found here are approximately 320,000 distinct CDR3 sequences, over 5% of them singletons; the top ten hold around 8%. As for time point: pre-sensitization, week 0. Stated treatment: therapeutic diphenylcyclopropenone sensitization with weekly scalp DPC. The sample consisted of whole blood, taken in connection with sensitization to the hapten diphenylcyclopropenone (DPC). These TCRs come from a woman between 18 and 29 years old with alopecia areata. Some clones in this sample may be carry-over from other donors' samples.

V gene TRBV15 combines with J gene TRBJ2-5; D remains unclear. The CDR3 sequence is 14 residues long. Germline-derived CDR1 and CDR2 are LNHNV and YYDKDF (reference sequence). V was trimmed by 0 bases and J by 4 bases, leaving 9 bases between them. CDR3 sequence: CATSRDSGGETQYF. DNA of the CDR3: TGTGCCACCAGCAGAGATTCGGGTGGAGAGACCCAGTACTTC.

This clonotype was found many times. V gene TRBV11-3 combines with J gene TRBJ2-1; no definite D call. The CDR3 is 15 residues long. Germline loops: CDR1 SGHNT, CDR2 YENEEA. V shed 3 bases and J shed 3 bases, with 12 bases lying between them. Here the CDR3 DNA reads TGTGCCAGCAGCTTCAGAAGTTCAGGCTACAATGAGCAGTTCTTC. It codes for CASSFRSSGYNEQFF.

About this clonotype itself: Just one base apart from a much larger clone, this may be a read error. The V gene is TRBV29-1, the J gene TRBJ2-3; D tentatively reads TRBD1 or TRBD2 (5 bases each). CDR1 SQVTM and CDR2 ANQGSEA come from the germline V gene. V was shortened by 1 base and J by 0 bases, with 14 bases between the two germline ends. CDR3 length: 16 residues. The CDR3 sequence: CSVEGAGIASTDTQYF. CDR3 nucleotides: TGCAGCGTTGAAGGGGCAGGGATAGCGAGCACAGATACGCAGTATTTT.

This clonotype has a count of ten or more. The chain joins TRBV12-3 or TRBV12-4 to TRBJ2-1; 7 bases fit TRBD2. V lost 1 base, J lost 4 bases, and 4 bases stayed unmatched. The CDR3 contains 15 residues. CDR3 residues: CASSLGGGEYNEQFF. In DNA, the CDR3 is TGTGCCAGCAGTTTAGGCGGGGGAGAATACAATGAGCAGTTCTTC.

This clonotype appeared a few times. At one end the junction does not follow the germline gene, possibly because of a read error. This chain links TRBV7-8 with TRBJ1-1, with 11 bases fitting TRBD1. CDR3 size: 13 residues. Germline V gene sequence: CDR1 SGHVS, CDR2 FQNEAQ. The CDR3 is CASSLDRGRFGPF. DNA for the CDR3: TGTGCCAGCAGCCTGGACAGGGGGCGTTTTGGCCCATTT.

This clonotype occurred many times. The chain joins TRBV6-1 to TRBJ2-7, with a weak D call TRBD2 (6 bases). Germline V gene sequence: CDR1 MNHNS, CDR2 SASEGT. CDR3 length: 15 residues. Trimming removed 3 bases from V and 6 bases from J, with 18 bases in between. The CDR3 DNA reads as TGTGCCAGCAGTGAGCCGGGACTCAGGACGGGCGAGCAGTACTTC. Protein: CASSEPGLRTGEQYF.

This clonotype has just a few counts. The J gene is TRBJ1-2, the V gene TRBV12-3 or TRBV12-4; 7 nucleotides line up with TRBD1. V was pared by 4 bases and J by 4 bases, with 9 bases of the junction left unmatched. The CDR3 extends over 15 amino acids. The CDR3: CASSSGQKPLYGYTF. DNA for the CDR3: TGTGCCAGCAGTTCGGGACAGAAACCACTCTATGGCTACACCTTC.

This clonotype was recorded many times. The rearrangement joins TRBV20-1 to TRBJ1-5; TRBD1 might be the D (6 bases). The V end lost 6 bases, the J end lost 3 bases, and 12 bases lay between the germline ends. The CDR3 covers 13 residues. Per the germline V gene, CDR1 is DFQATT and CDR2 is SNEGSKA (reference sequence). The CDR3 sequence: CSATRTVNQPQHF. The CDR3 region has the DNA TGCAGTGCCACCCGGACAGTCAATCAGCCCCAGCATTTT.

The chain links TRBV6-5 to TRBJ2-7; D may correspond to TRBD1 or TRBD2 (5 bases each). The CDR3 spans 14 residues. Germline V gives CDR1 MNHEY, CDR2 SVGAGI. V was clipped by 6 bases and J by 3 bases, with 15 bases between them. The CDR3 DNA reads as TGTGCCAGCAGGTCACGGGATAGGGGCTACGAGCAGTACTTC. As protein: CASRSRDRGYEQYF.

This clonotype occurred a few times. The chain joins TRBV3-1 to TRBJ2-1; possibly TRBD1 for D (6 bases). The germline V and J ends were trimmed by 1 base and 11 bases, with 15 bases remaining between them. This CDR3 has 14 residues. Germline V gives CDR1 LGHDT, CDR2 YNNKEL (reference sequence). The DNA of the CDR3 is TGTGCCAGCAGCCAAGCATCTCGGGGACAAAAGCAGTTCTTC. Translated: CASSQASRGQKQFF.

On this clonotype itself: This may come from a read error, since a much larger clone is one base off. The rearrangement uses TRBV7-9 and TRBJ1-1, with D possibly TRBD1 on 5 matching bases. The CDR3 runs 11 residues. Germline V gene data show CDR1 as SEHNR and CDR2 as FQNEAQ (reference sequence). The CDR3 nucleotides are TGTGCCAGCAGCTTTTATGGGGCCTACTTTTTT. Residues: CASSFYGAYFF.

This clonotype was seen at least ten times. This chain uses TRBV27 with TRBJ1-1; TRBD1 matches 7 bases. CDR1 and CDR2 from the germline V gene are MNHEY and SMNVEV (reference sequence). V shed 4 bases, J shed 5 bases, and the junction held 10 bases outside the gene matches. This CDR3 region has 15 residues. In DNA form, the CDR3 reads TGTGCCAGCAGTTGGGAAGGGGGCAAAATAACTGAAGCTTTCTTT. Its translation is CASSWEGGKITEAFF.

This clonotype was recorded a few times. The chain joins TRBV4-2 to TRBJ2-1; D is undetermined. Trimming removed 0 bases from V and 4 bases from J, with 13 bases in between. This CDR3 spans 16 amino acids. Germline values: CDR1 LGHNA, CDR2 YNFKEQ. The CDR3 loop reads CASSQDFILSYNEQFF. CDR3 DNA sequence: TGTGCCAGCAGCCAAGATTTCATCCTCTCTTACAATGAGCAGTTCTTC.